These T cell receptor beta chains were read from a single sample in a study of blood T cells in healthy people across ages. TCRdb reprocessed the 5' RACE reads with MiXCR, giving one entry per CDR3 protein. The table includes 600,000 to 800,000 distinct CDR3 sequences, about 50% detected once. The sequencing sample was made of blood. The receptors derive from a woman of 80 years or more in good health. The CDR3 runs from the conserved cysteine through the conserved F or W. The order of the fields is CDR3 protein, CDR3 DNA, V gene, D gene, J gene, clone size. D genes are given only for firm matches. Where a row states a size, it is once, few, many or the class of an expanded clone; other rows omit it.

CASSFNRDRAYEQYF TGTGCCAGCAGCTTCAACCGGGACAGAGCCTACGAGCAGTACTTC TRBV7-2 TRBD1 TRBJ2-7 .
CSANADSYEQYF TGCAGTGCTAACGCCGACAGCTACGAGCAGTACTTC TRBV20-1 . TRBJ2-7 .
CASSLATGARDEQFF TGCGCCAGCAGCTTGGCGACGGGGGCCCGGGATGAGCAGTTCTTC TRBV5-1 . TRBJ2-1 few
CAISESKGAYEQYF TGTGCCATCAGTGAGTCGAAGGGGGCCTACGAGCAGTACTTC TRBV10-3 . TRBJ2-7 .
CASSQGAGGPDTQYF TGTGCCAGCAGCCAAGGAGCGGGGGGGCCAGATACGCAGTATTTT TRBV4-2 TRBD2 TRBJ2-3 .
CASSQILGDIQYF TGTGCCAGCAGCCAGATATTGGGAGACATTCAGTACTTC TRBV14 . TRBJ2-4 .
CAGSLGGLAGGDTQYF TGTGCCGGCAGCTTAGGAGGACTAGCGGGAGGAGATACGCAGTATTTT TRBV11-3 TRBD2 TRBJ2-3 .
CASSSRDSHTQYF TGTGCCAGCAGCTCCCGGGACTCACATACGCAGTATTTT TRBV7-3 . TRBJ2-3 many
CASTRQRAGETQYF TGTGCCAGCACAAGACAGAGGGCGGGAGAGACCCAGTACTTC TRBV6-1 . TRBJ2-5 few
CASRKSDTQYF TGCGCCAGCAGAAAATCAGATACGCAGTATTTT TRBV5-1 . TRBJ2-3 many
CSARTASNQPQHF TGCAGTGCTAGAACGGCTAGCAATCAGCCCCAGCATTTT TRBV20-1 . TRBJ1-5 few
CSARDVRGYTF TGCAGTGCGCGGGACGTGAGGGGCTACACCTTC TRBV20-1 . TRBJ1-2 .
CASRGGNSYEQYF TGCGCCAGCAGAGGCGGGAACTCCTACGAGCAGTACTTC TRBV5-1 . TRBJ2-7 .
CASSLGRGLRDEQYF TGTGCCAGCAGCTTAGGCAGGGGCCTCAGGGACGAGCAGTACTTC TRBV7-2 . TRBJ2-7 many
CASSPGRGQYF TGTGCCAGCAGTCCGGGGCGTGGGCAGTACTTC TRBV28 . TRBJ2-7 .
CASSYETGYNEQYF TGTGCCAGCAGTTACGAGACAGGGTATAACGAGCAGTACTTC TRBV6-5 TRBD1 TRBJ2-7 few
CASSWGPSAVGEQYF TGTGCCAGCAGTTGGGGACCATCGGCTGTCGGCGAGCAGTACTTC TRBV6-2/TRBV6-3 . TRBJ2-7 many
CASSTLLGQGGINSPLHF TGTGCCAGCAGCACACTCTTAGGACAGGGAGGGATCAATTCACCCCTCCACTTT TRBV13 TRBD1 TRBJ1-6 .
CASSLDRGETQYF TGTGCCAGCAGCCTGGACAGGGGTGAGACCCAGTACTTC TRBV3-1 TRBD1 TRBJ2-5 many
CASSFTLVDGGTDTQYF TGTGCCAGCAGCTTCACCTTGGTAGATGGTGGCACAGATACGCAGTATTTT TRBV7-9 . TRBJ2-3 .
CASSWYTANNEQYF TGTGCCAGCAGTTGGTACACCGCCAACAATGAGCAGTACTTC TRBV28 . TRBJ2-7 .
CASSNGGATYNEQFF TGTGCCAGCAGCAACGGGGGTGCTACATACAATGAGCAGTTCTTC TRBV7-3 . TRBJ2-1 many
CASSQGISVFYGYTF TGTGCCAGCAGCCAAGGGATCTCAGTCTTCTATGGCTACACCTTC TRBV14 . TRBJ1-2 .
CASSLAAQTGGPQDTQYF TGTGCCAGCAGCTTAGCGGCCCAGACAGGGGGACCACAAGATACGCAGTATTTT TRBV7-8 TRBD1 TRBJ2-3 many
CSALYQETQYF TGCAGTGCCCTGTACCAAGAGACCCAGTACTTC TRBV20-1 . TRBJ2-5 once
CASRRGYPGMDTIYF TGTGCCAGTCGTCGGGGGTACCCCGGTATGGACACCATATATTTT TRBV7-9 . TRBJ1-3 many
CSVVRQGDSTDTQYF TGCAGCGTTGTTCGACAGGGGGACAGCACAGATACGCAGTATTTT TRBV29-1 TRBD1 TRBJ2-3 .
CSVEGRDAETQYF TGCAGCGTTGAGGGAAGGGATGCAGAGACCCAGTACTTC TRBV29-1 . TRBJ2-5 .
CATRAFPQVEQYF TGTGCCACCAGGGCCTTCCCCCAGGTCGAGCAGTACTTC TRBV15 . TRBJ2-7 .
CASLPTLSGINEQFF TGTGCCAGCCTTCCAACACTTAGCGGGATTAATGAGCAGTTCTTC TRBV18 TRBD2 TRBJ2-1 many
CASKPGTPGGNQPQHF TGTGCCAGCAAACCCGGGACCCCGGGAGGCAATCAGCCCCAGCATTTT TRBV12-3/TRBV12-4 . TRBJ1-5 .
CSAPTTGILEQYF TGCAGTGCTCCAACCACGGGGATCCTCGAGCAGTACTTC TRBV20-1 . TRBJ2-7 many
CASSLLRGGAPYEQYF TGCGCCAGCAGCTTGTTAAGGGGGGGAGCCCCCTACGAGCAGTACTTC TRBV5-1 . TRBJ2-7 .
CASSLEPGYEQYF TGTGCCAGCAGCTTAGAGCCTGGCTACGAGCAGTACTTC TRBV7-9 . TRBJ2-7 .
CASSTLGDYNELFF TGTGCCAGCAGTACCCTAGGCGACTACAATGAGCTGTTCTTC TRBV6-6 . TRBJ2-1 .
CSVEDRTGGYEQYF TGCAGCGTTGAAGACAGGACAGGGGGCTACGAGCAGTACTTC TRBV29-1 TRBD1 TRBJ2-7 .
CASSQAPGPNYGYTF TGCGCCAGCAGCCAAGCCCCGGGGCCTAACTATGGCTACACCTTC TRBV4-1 . TRBJ1-2 many
CSAPTMGANYGYTF TGCAGTGCTCCGACAATGGGTGCTAACTATGGCTACACCTTC TRBV20-1 . TRBJ1-2 .
CASSAGHRSAYEQYF TGCGCCAGCAGCGCGGGCCACCGATCCGCCTACGAGCAGTACTTC TRBV5-1 . TRBJ2-7 .
CASSLGAGVKTDTQYF TGTGCCAGCAGCTTAGGAGCGGGAGTTAAGACAGATACGCAGTATTTT TRBV5-4 TRBD2 TRBJ2-3 .
CASSIGHYGYTF TGTGCCAGCAGTATAGGGCACTATGGCTACACCTTC TRBV12-3/TRBV12-4 . TRBJ1-2 once
CASSLGTGPTDTQYF TGTGCCAGCAGCTTAGGGACAGGCCCCACAGATACGCAGTATTTT TRBV7-8 TRBD1 TRBJ2-3 many
CSARVPTSGGRDTQYF TGCAGTGCTAGAGTTCCTACTAGCGGGGGGCGAGATACGCAGTATTTT TRBV20-1 TRBD2 TRBJ2-3 many
CSARGAGKETQYF TGCAGTGCTAGAGGGGCGGGGAAAGAGACCCAGTACTTC TRBV20-1 . TRBJ2-5 .
CASSEAATGELFF TGCGCCAGCAGTGAGGCTGCAACCGGGGAGCTGTTTTTT TRBV10-1 . TRBJ2-2 .
CASSQTGQGVAYEQYF TGCGCCAGCAGCCAAACGGGACAGGGTGTCGCCTACGAGCAGTACTTC TRBV4-3 TRBD1 TRBJ2-7 few
CASSDHISGANVLTF TGTGCCAGCAGTGATCACATCTCTGGGGCCAACGTCCTGACTTTC TRBV27 . TRBJ2-6 few
CASSEEHSGNTIYF TGTGCCAGCAGCGAAGAGCACTCTGGAAACACCATATATTTT TRBV25-1 . TRBJ1-3 .
CASSFTGGMNTGELFF TGTGCCAGCAGTTTCACAGGGGGAATGAACACCGGGGAGCTGTTTTTT TRBV12-3/TRBV12-4 TRBD1 TRBJ2-2 few
CATTHVGELFF TGTGCCACCACCCATGTTGGGGAGCTGTTTTTT TRBV6-5 . TRBJ2-2 many
CASSPTTEAGYTF TGTGCCAGCAGCCCAACGACAGAAGCCGGCTACACCTTC TRBV7-3 . TRBJ1-2 .
CASSVGGDSYNEQYF TGTGCCAGCAGCGTAGGAGGGGACTCCTACAATGAGCAGTACTTC TRBV9 . TRBJ2-7 .
CATDRGGHGYTF TGTGCCACCGACAGGGGAGGACATGGCTACACCTTC TRBV15 TRBD1 TRBJ1-2 .
CASSQVSGIYNEQFF TGTGCCAGCAGCCAAGTGAGCGGGATATACAATGAGCAGTTCTTC TRBV14 TRBD2 TRBJ2-1 many